Listed below are T cell receptor beta chains from one sample, sequenced in a study of cytomegalovirus exposure and HLA in healthy donors. Generated by immunoSEQ multiplex PCR, the TCRdb table keeps only in-frame clones and is missing some. This sample has about 220,000 clones, with 90% to 95% found just once. Sequencing was carried out using PBMCs. These receptors were taken from a woman younger than 30 in good health and CMV-seronegative. The conserved cysteine and the conserved F or W are not part of the CDR3 here.

v_gene: TRBV6-4
j_gene: TRBJ2-2
CDR3aa: ASRDAGPGELF

v_gene: TRBV6-6
j_gene: TRBJ1-3
CDR3aa: ASSRQVLSGNTIY

v_gene: TRBV6-5
j_gene: TRBJ2-3
CDR3aa: ASSYSGGLGDTQY

v_gene: TRBV11-2
j_gene: TRBJ2-3
CDR3aa: ASTEIRTGTHTQY

v_gene: TRBV29-1
j_gene: TRBJ2-1
CDR3aa: SIPGQGSEQF

v_gene: TRBV29-1
j_gene: TRBJ1-2
CDR3aa: SVVEVHGYT

v_gene: TRBV5-1
j_gene: TRBJ2-1
CDR3aa: ASNGPGGQF

v_gene: TRBV5-1
j_gene: TRBJ2-1
CDR3aa: ASSLARWTGSCEQF

v_gene: TRBV10-2
j_gene: TRBJ2-2
CDR3aa: ASSAGQPGTGELF

v_gene: TRBV19
j_gene: TRBJ1-2
CDR3aa: ASRSGQEEGYT

v_gene: TRBV27
j_gene: TRBJ2-7
CDR3aa: ASSFLGTFYEQY

v_gene: TRBV2
j_gene: TRBJ2-1
CDR3aa: ASRPIAGTFNEQF

v_gene: TRBV5-4
j_gene: TRBJ2-1
CDR3aa: ASSSNGQVAGEQF

v_gene: TRBV29-1
j_gene: TRBJ2-7
CDR3aa: SAWDTRYEQY

v_gene: TRBV5-1
j_gene: TRBJ2-7
CDR3aa: ASSLQTDSYEQY

v_gene: TRBV9
j_gene: TRBJ2-3
CDR3aa: ASRGPSTDTQY

v_gene: TRBV7-8
j_gene: TRBJ2-7
CDR3aa: ASSLMSQGASYEQY

v_gene: TRBV5-1
j_gene: TRBJ2-3
CDR3aa: ASSFRDRDADTQY

v_gene: TRBV15
j_gene: TRBJ2-1
CDR3aa: ATSRGSGSGSLGEQF

v_gene: TRBV6-1
j_gene: TRBJ1-5
CDR3aa: ASSDLLTGTGGDINQPQH

v_gene: TRBV7-9
j_gene: TRBJ2-7
CDR3aa: ASIAGTGLLYEQY

v_gene: TRBV5-6
j_gene: TRBJ2-3
CDR3aa: ASSLTGLTDTQY

v_gene: TRBV6-6
j_gene: TRBJ2-2
CDR3aa: ASTIAGYDVTGELF

v_gene: TRBV6-1
j_gene: TRBJ2-7
CDR3aa: ASSDPKREDSYEQY

v_gene: TRBV4-1
j_gene: TRBJ1-6
CDR3aa: ASSQGWDSNYSPLH

v_gene: TRBV23-1
j_gene: TRBJ1-1
CDR3aa: ASSQSTGAKNTEAF

v_gene: TRBV28
j_gene: TRBJ1-3
CDR3aa: ASSFTTLWWVTIY

v_gene: TRBV5-1
j_gene: TRBJ2-1
CDR3aa: ASSYVAGATYNEQF

v_gene: TRBV7-6
j_gene: TRBJ1-1
CDR3aa: ASSSPLGSGHTEAF

v_gene: TRBV28
j_gene: TRBJ1-6
CDR3aa: ATDQDMGNSPLH

v_gene: TRBV5-1
j_gene: TRBJ1-2
CDR3aa: ASTDKANYGYT

v_gene: TRBV6-5
j_gene: TRBJ1-5
CDR3aa: ASSRLGSNQPQH

v_gene: TRBV28
j_gene: TRBJ1-2
CDR3aa: ASRIQGAGGYT

v_gene: TRBV7-6
j_gene: TRBJ2-7
CDR3aa: ASGTGSYEQY

v_gene: TRBV19
j_gene: TRBJ2-7
CDR3aa: ASSAGTGVAYEQY

v_gene: TRBV10-1
j_gene: TRBJ1-2
CDR3aa: ASRQGRGKNNYGYT

v_gene: TRBV4-1
j_gene: TRBJ2-7
CDR3aa: ASSGWGFGSGRSYEQY

v_gene: TRBV28
j_gene: TRBJ2-7
CDR3aa: ASSLSPGSKDYEQY

v_gene: TRBV27
j_gene: TRBJ1-2
CDR3aa: ASSSMWATSTGYT

v_gene: TRBV12-5
j_gene: TRBJ1-1
CDR3aa: ASGNTVGEGMNTEAF

v_gene: TRBV19
j_gene: TRBJ2-1
CDR3aa: ASSIDVLSSSYNEQF

v_gene: TRBV7-2
j_gene: TRBJ2-1
CDR3aa: ASRYGSGEKQF

v_gene: TRBV7-6
j_gene: TRBJ1-1
CDR3aa: ASSFLSTGLMNTEAF

v_gene: TRBV6-6
j_gene: TRBJ2-1
CDR3aa: ASSYSAGGEQF

v_gene: TRBV6-4
j_gene: TRBJ2-1
CDR3aa: ASSYLTGEYNEQF

v_gene: TRBV28
j_gene: TRBJ2-6
CDR3aa: ASRTIRDQGANVLT

v_gene: TRBV2
j_gene: TRBJ2-3
CDR3aa: ASSVDRGRTDTQY

v_gene: TRBV4-1
j_gene: TRBJ2-3
CDR3aa: ASSQDLGTDTQY

v_gene: TRBV28
j_gene: TRBJ2-7
CDR3aa: ASNAGKYEQY

v_gene: TRBV5-1
j_gene: TRBJ1-2
CDR3aa: ASSASRRANYGYT

v_gene: TRBV5-1
j_gene: TRBJ1-1
CDR3aa: ASSSSTGGGSTEAF